This T cell receptor (beta chain) derives from a study of shared T cell receptors in the human thymus. TCRdb's table, derived via immunoSEQ multiplex PCR, lists solely in-frame clones and lacks some. Found here are about 660,000 clones, 85% to 90% of them singletons; the top ten hold around 0.0099%. The CDR3 has 17 residues. The V and J ends lost 0 bases and 0 bases respectively, with 12 bases between them. Per germline, CDR1 MNHNS and CDR2 SASEGT. These data also featured in a second study, about human thymus T cells. This second study notes: Finnish infants who were healthy and having corrective surgery for congenital heart defects made up the donors. Thymus pieces cut out during corrective heart surgery were the tissue that was used.

The chain carries TRBV6-1 and TRBJ2-1; D not resolved. Sequenced material: thymocytes. This receptor was identified in a boy younger than two with a congenital heart defect. The CDR3 reads CASSEATRVDSYNEQFF. DNA of the CDR3: TGTGCCAGCAGTGAAGCCACCCGGGTGGACTCCTACAATGAGCAGTTCTTC.